This TCR beta chain is from a study of long-term antiretroviral therapy in people with HIV. Amounts of roughly 0.95-11 million cryopreserved PBMC were held in the samples before DNA extraction. Of note for this clone: Its antigen is unidentified.

This CDR3 is 14 amino acids long. V lost 4 bases and J lost 6, with 15 bases in between. The V gene's germline CDR1 is SEHNR and CDR2 FQNEAQ (reference sequence). The run of the v3.0 immunoSEQ assay was at survey level. It was roughly 40,000-50,000 T-cell genomes per sample that sequencing targeted. This table comes from immunoSEQ multiplex PCR, and its TCRdb copy is limited to in-frame clones, with some not included. The profile shows approximately 29,000 clones, over 80% of them singletons. Notes on the study in general: Clones that had undergone expansion before ART dominated the repertoire at all time points. It was observed that HIV repertoires exhibited narrower CDR3 length ranges than controls.

This sample comprised unsorted PBMCs, obtained 0.4 years after starting antiretroviral therapy. The rearrangement uses TRBV7-9 and TRBJ1-1; the D is unclear. The receptor was derived from a man younger than 30 with HIV. As DNA, the CDR3 is TGTGCCAGCAGCTCCCGGACGGCGGGCCCTGAAGCTTTCTTT. It codes for CASSSRTAGPEAFF.